The clone carrying this T cell receptor beta chain was seen a handful of times. Individuals who donated were healthy Caucasians from Russia aged roughly 6 to 90. J gave up 7 bases and V 10 bases, and 15 bases lay outside the gene matches. This CDR3 contains 15 residues. CDR1 SNHLY and CDR2 FYNNEI come from the germline V gene. This entry is derived from a study of blood T cells in healthy people across ages. Study context: Template-switching capture recovered about one barcoded beta molecule per two T cells.

For the second PCR, which ran for about 6 to 12 cycles, a sample-barcoded 5' primer and a J-beta primer mix were used. TCRdb reanalysed the 5' RACE reads using MiXCR and keeps one entry per CDR3 protein. This sample has roughly 1.6 million distinct CDR3 sequences; 34% occur once, and the top ten carry 10% to 12%. The specimen sequenced was blood. The TCR sequence derives from a woman aged 25 to 45 in good health. The rearrangement joins TRBV2 to TRBJ2-1, with TRBD2 matching 8 bases. This chain's CDR3 is CATLLGRGGRNEQFF. In DNA form, the CDR3 reads TGTGCCACCCTCCTTGGACGGGGGGGCCGGAATGAGCAGTTCTTC.